This paragraph reports one TCR beta chain. As handled by the study authors: By means of reference gene primer amplification, nucleated cell counts were estimated. Assay: immunoSEQ multiplex PCR; the TCRdb copy retains only in-frame clones and omits some. The D gene and trimming were derived from the DNA, and the V and J assignments and clone size from that table. The sample has 130,000 to 150,000 clones, 70% to 90% seen once. This sample was taken from a study of blood T cell repertoires in COVID-19. In the study overall: Researchers got acute and convalescent COVID-19 samples from the United States, Italy and Spain. The cDNA or gDNA used as material had been derived from T cells, B-cell-depleted T cells, or PBMCs.

Between the trimmed V and J ends, which lost 5 bases and 5 bases, there was a span of 15 bases. The germline CDR1 and CDR2 sequences are SGHTA and FQGNSA. The CDR3 length is 14 residues. The sequencing sample was made of peripheral blood. The rearrangement joins TRBV7-2 to TRBJ1-2; D ambiguous. The clonotype originates from a human donor with acute or convalescent COVID-19. The donor label of this sample is uncertain. CDR3 residues: CASSPLVTGYGYTF. CDR3 coding DNA: TGTGCCAGCAGCCCCCTAGTAACGGGGTATGGCTACACCTTC.